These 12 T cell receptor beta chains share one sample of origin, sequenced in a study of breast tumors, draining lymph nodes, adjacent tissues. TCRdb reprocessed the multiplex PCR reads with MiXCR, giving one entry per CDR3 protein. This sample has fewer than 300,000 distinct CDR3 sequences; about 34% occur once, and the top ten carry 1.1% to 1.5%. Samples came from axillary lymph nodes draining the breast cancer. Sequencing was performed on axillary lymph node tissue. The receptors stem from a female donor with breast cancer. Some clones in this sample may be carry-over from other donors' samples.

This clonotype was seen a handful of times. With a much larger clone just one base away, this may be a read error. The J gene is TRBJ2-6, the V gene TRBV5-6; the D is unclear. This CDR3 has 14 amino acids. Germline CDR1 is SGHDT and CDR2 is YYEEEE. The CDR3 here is CASSMISGVNVLTF. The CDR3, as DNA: TGTGCCAGCAGCATGATATCTGGGGTCAACGTCCTGACTTTC.

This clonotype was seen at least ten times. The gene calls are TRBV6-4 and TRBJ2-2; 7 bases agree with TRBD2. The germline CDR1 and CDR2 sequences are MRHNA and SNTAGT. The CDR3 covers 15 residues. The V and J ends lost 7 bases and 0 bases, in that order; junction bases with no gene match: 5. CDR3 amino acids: CASKAGYTNTGELFF. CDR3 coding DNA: TGTGCCAGCAAAGCGGGGTACACGAACACCGGGGAGCTGTTTTTT.

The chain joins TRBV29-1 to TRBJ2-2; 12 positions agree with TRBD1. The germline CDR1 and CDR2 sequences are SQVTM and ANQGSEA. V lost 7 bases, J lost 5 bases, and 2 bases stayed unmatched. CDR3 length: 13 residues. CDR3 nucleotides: TGCAGCGGGGGACAGGGGGCTACCGGGGAGCTGTTTTTT. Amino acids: CSGGQGATGELFF.

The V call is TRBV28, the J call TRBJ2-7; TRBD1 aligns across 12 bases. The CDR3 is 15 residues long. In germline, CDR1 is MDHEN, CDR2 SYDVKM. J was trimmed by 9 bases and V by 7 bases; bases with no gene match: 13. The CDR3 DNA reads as TGTGCCAGCACCCACGCTGGGACAGGGGGCGTTACGCAGTACTTC. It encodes CASTHAGTGGVTQYF.

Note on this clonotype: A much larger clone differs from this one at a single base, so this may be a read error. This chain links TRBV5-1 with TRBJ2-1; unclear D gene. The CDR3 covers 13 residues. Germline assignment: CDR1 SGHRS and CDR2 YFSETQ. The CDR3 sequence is CANSSNSRNEQFF. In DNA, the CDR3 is TGCGCCAACAGCTCAAACTCGCGCAATGAGCAGTTCTTC.

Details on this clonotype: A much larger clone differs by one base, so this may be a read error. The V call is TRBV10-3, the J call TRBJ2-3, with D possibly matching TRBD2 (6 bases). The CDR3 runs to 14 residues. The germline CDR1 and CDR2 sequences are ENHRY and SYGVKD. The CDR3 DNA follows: TGTACCATCAGTCGGAGGGCCGGCACAGATACGCAGTATTTT. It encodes CTISRRAGTDTQYF.

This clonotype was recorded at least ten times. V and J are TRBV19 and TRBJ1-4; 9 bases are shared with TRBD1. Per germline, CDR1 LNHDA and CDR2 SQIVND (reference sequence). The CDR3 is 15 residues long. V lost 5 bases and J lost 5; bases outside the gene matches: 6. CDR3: CASSVPGTGNEKLFF. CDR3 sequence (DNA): TGTGCCAGTAGTGTGCCCGGGACAGGGAATGAAAAACTGTTTTTT.

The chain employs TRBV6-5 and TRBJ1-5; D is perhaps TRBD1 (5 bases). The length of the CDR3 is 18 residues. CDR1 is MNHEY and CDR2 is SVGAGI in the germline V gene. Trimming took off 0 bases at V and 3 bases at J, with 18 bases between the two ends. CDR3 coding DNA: TGTGCCAGCAGTTACTCGATTAGGGGAGGGCGGTACAATCAGCCCCAGCATTTT. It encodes CASSYSIRGGRYNQPQHF.

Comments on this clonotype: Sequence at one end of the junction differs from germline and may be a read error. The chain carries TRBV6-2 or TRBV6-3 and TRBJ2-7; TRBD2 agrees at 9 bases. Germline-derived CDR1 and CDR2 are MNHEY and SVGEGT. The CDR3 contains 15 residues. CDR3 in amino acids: CASSHSGGRAYEQYF. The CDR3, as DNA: TGTGCCAGCAGTCACTCGGGCGGGAGGGCCTACGAGCAGTACTTC.

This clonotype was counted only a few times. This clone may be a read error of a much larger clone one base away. The CDR3 bases are TGTGCCAGCAGCGAATCGGGAGCACGTCCCGGGGAGCTGTTTTTT. Amino acid sequence: CASSESGARPGELFF. The chain uses TRBV5-4 and TRBJ2-2; D may be TRBD2 (6 bases). The CDR3 has 15 residues. The germline V gene encodes CDR1 SGHNT and CDR2 YYREEE (reference sequence). V lost 4 bases and J lost 6, with 16 bases in between.

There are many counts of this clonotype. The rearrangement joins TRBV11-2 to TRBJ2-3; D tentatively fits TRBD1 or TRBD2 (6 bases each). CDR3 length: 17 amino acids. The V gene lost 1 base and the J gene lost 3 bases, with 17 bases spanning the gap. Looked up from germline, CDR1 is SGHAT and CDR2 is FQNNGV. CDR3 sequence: CASSLVVGRGGTDTQYF. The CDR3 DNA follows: TGTGCCAGCAGCTTAGTGGTCGGGAGAGGGGGGACAGATACGCAGTATTTT.

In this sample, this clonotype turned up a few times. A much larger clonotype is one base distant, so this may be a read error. The CDR3 region has the DNA TGTGCCAGCAGTCATGGAGGGAAGGGGACCGGAAACACCATATATTTT. This gives the protein CASSHGGKGTGNTIYF. The chain uses TRBV6-1 and TRBJ1-3; possibly TRBD1 for D (5 bases). Germline V gives CDR1 MNHNS, CDR2 SASEGT. CDR3 length: 16 residues. Trimming took 5 bases from V and 4 from J, leaving 18 bases between them.